Each of the 15 T cell receptor beta chains below was sequenced from the same sample in a study of T cells in women clearing cervical HPV infection. Repertoires were generated with immunoSEQ multiplex PCR, while TCRdb's copy carries only in-frame clones and drops some. The sample table includes tens of thousands of clones. Sequencing used blood buffy coat. The receptors derive from a woman between 18 and 70 years old with a cervical HPV16 infection that either progressed to CIN3+ or cleared (not recorded which).

For this clone: The sequence runs out 3 residues before the end of the CDR3; the remainder is reconstructed from the germline J gene. The gene calls are TRBV11-3 and TRBJ1-2, with 11 nucleotides matching TRBD1. CDR3 length: 15 amino acids. Per germline, CDR1 SGHNT and CDR2 YENEEA. J was trimmed by 7 bases and V by 6 bases; bases with no gene match: 10. The sequenced part of the CDR3 DNA is TGTGCCAGCAGATTGGACAGGGGGCCGAGGGGTGGC. This translates into CASRLDRGPRGG. The entire CDR3 is CASRLDRGPRGGYTF.

The sequenced CDR3 bases are TGTGCCAGCAGCTTAATCGCAGCTAACTATGGT. This translates into CASSLIAANYG. The whole CDR3 sequence is CASSLIAANYGQYF. This chain connects TRBV7-2 to TRBJ2-4; D unclear. The DNA ends 3 residues before the CDR3 does, and the rest of the CDR3 is filled in from the germline J gene. Germline V CDR1 and CDR2: SGHTA, FQGNSA. The length of the CDR3 is 14 residues.

A remark on this clone: The read stops 3 residues short of the end of the CDR3; the missing end is completed from the germline J gene. Other DNA sequences in this specimen translate into the identical CDR3. The chain couples TRBV18 to TRBJ2-7; possible D gene TRBD2, 5 bases. The CDR3 consists of 15 residues. V lost 6 bases and J lost 0, with 15 bases in between. Germline CDR1 KGHSH, CDR2 LQKENI. The CDR3 bases that were read are TGTGCCAGCTCCCCAAGCGGACCAGCCTCCTACGAG. This gives the protein CASSPSGPASYE. The full CDR3 reads CASSPSGPASYEQYF.

Concerning this clone: The identical CDR3 is also encoded by other nucleotide sequences in the sample. The CDR3 bases that were read are TGTGCCAGCTCCCCTCCTGGGACTAGCGACAATGAG. Encoded protein: CASSPPGTSDNE. Given in full, the CDR3 is CASSPPGTSDNEQFF. The chain links TRBV18 to TRBJ2-1; 10 nucleotides line up with TRBD2. The read falls 3 residues short of the CDR3 end, and the missing part is taken from the germline J gene. The CDR3 spans 15 residues. V dropped 6 bases and J dropped 5; count of bases not matched to a gene: 7. Germline V CDR1 and CDR2: KGHSH, LQKENI.

About this clone: Read sequence stops 3 residues before the CDR3 end, and the germline J gene provides the missing end. The rearrangement joins TRBV7-2 to TRBJ2-4; D perhaps matches TRBD1 (5 bases). This CDR3 comprises 12 residues. Germline CDR1 reads SGHTA; CDR2 reads FQGNSA. The CDR3 loop reads CASRPTDYGQYF. The sequenced CDR3 bases are TGTGCCAGCAGACCGACAGATTATGGT.

Concerning this clone: Read sequence stops 3 residues before the CDR3 end, and the germline J gene provides the missing end. The V call is TRBV5-5, the J call TRBJ1-2; possible D gene TRBD1, 5 bases. The V gene lost 0 bases and the J gene lost 7 bases, with 13 bases spanning the gap. From germline, CDR1 is SGHKS and CDR2 YYEKEE (reference sequence). CDR3 size: 14 residues. The CDR3 bases that were read are TGTGCCAGCAGCTTGGGAGAGGGGTCTATTGGC. The encoded protein is CASSLGEGSIG. The full CDR3 reads CASSLGEGSIGYTF.

As concerns this clone: The CDR3 extends 3 residues past the end of the read, so its final part is completed from the germline J gene. This chain uses TRBV29-1 with TRBJ1-2; 12 nucleotides match TRBD1. Germline lookup yields CDR1 SQVTM and CDR2 ANQGSEA. This CDR3 spans 14 amino acids. The CDR3 bases that were read are TGCAGCGTGTCACCGGGACAGGGGGCCGGCGGC. Its protein is CSVSPGQGAGG. The entire CDR3 sequence reads CSVSPGQGAGGYTF. Based on the CDR3 plus reference TRBV29-1 and TRBJ1-2, the full variable domain is SAVISQKPSRDICQRGTSLTIQCQVDSQVTMMFWYRQQPGQSLTLIATANQGSEATYESGFVIDKFPISRPNLTFSTLTVSNMSPEDSSIYLCSVSPGQGAGGYTFGSGTRLTVV.

Comment on this clone: Read data end 3 residues before the CDR3 end; the end is taken from the germline J gene. The chain employs TRBV28 and TRBJ2-7; D might be TRBD1 or TRBD2, each matching 5 bases. Trimming cost V 5 bases and J 2 bases, with 19 bases left between them. This CDR3 spans 16 amino acids. CDR1 is MDHEN, CDR2 SYDVKM, per germline. The chain's CDR3 is CASSPQEGQAPYEQYF. The DNA read from the CDR3 is TGTGCCAGCAGTCCACAAGAGGGGCAGGCCCCCTACGAG.

Concerning this clone: The CDR3 extends 3 residues past the end of the read, so its final part is completed from the germline J gene. V gene TRBV2 combines with J gene TRBJ2-1; 7 bases line up with TRBD1. CDR1 and CDR2 (germline): SNHLY, FYNNEI. The CDR3 spans 15 residues. V lost 4 bases to trimming and J lost 2 bases; unmatched junction nucleotides: 5. The CDR3 region is CASSVRQGAYNEQFF. Incomplete CDR3 DNA: TGTGCCAGCAGTGTGAGACAGGGAGCCTACAATGAG.

As regards this clone: Read coverage stops 3 residues before the CDR3 terminus; the germline J gene supplies the remainder. This sequence joins TRBV18 and TRBJ1-4; 8 bases fit TRBD1. The CDR3 consists of 15 residues. Germline values: CDR1 KGHSH, CDR2 LQKENI. CDR3 DNA (partial): TGTGCCAGCTCACCTTGGACAGGGAATAATTCACCA. Translation: CASSPWTGNNSP. The complete CDR3 protein is CASSPWTGNNSPLFF.

Details on this clone: The CDR3 end falls 3 residues outside the read, so it is completed with the germline J gene. The rearrangement links TRBV2 to TRBJ1-2; unclear D gene. Trimming removed 6 bases from V and 2 bases from J, with 10 bases in between. CDR1 SNHLY and CDR2 FYNNEI come from the germline V gene. This CDR3 is built from 13 residues. The CDR3 sequence: CASSPGSNYGYTF. The CDR3 DNA, read in part, is TGTGCCAGCAGCCCGGGTTCGAACTATGGC.

With regard to this clone: The read falls 3 residues short of the CDR3 end, and the missing part is taken from the germline J gene. This rearrangement joins TRBV5-5 to TRBJ1-5; 8 bases align to TRBD1. The J segment lost 0 bases and the V segment lost 4 bases, leaving 3 bases of the junction unmatched. The CDR3 has 15 amino acids. The germline CDR1 and CDR2 sequences are SGHKS and YYEKEE (reference sequence). The CDR3 spells CASSHTGGSNQPQHF. The sequenced part of the CDR3 DNA is TGTGCCAGCAGCCATACAGGGGGTAGCAATCAGCCC.

Regarding this clone: The DNA ends 3 residues before the CDR3 does, and the rest of the CDR3 is filled in from the germline J gene. The gene calls are TRBV29-1 and TRBJ2-2, with a weak D call TRBD2 (6 bases). The CDR3 has 14 residues. In germline, CDR1 is SQVTM, CDR2 ANQGSEA. V was clipped by 7 bases and J by 2 bases, with 14 bases between them. CDR3 in amino acids: CSAEGTHNTGELFF. CDR3 DNA, as far as it was read: TGCAGCGCGGAGGGGACTCATAACACCGGGGAG.

As to this clone: The CDR3 extends 3 residues past the end of the read, so its final part is completed from the germline J gene. The V gene is TRBV5-1, the J gene TRBJ2-3; 8 bases match TRBD2. Per germline, CDR1 SGHRS and CDR2 YFSETQ. The CDR3 totals 18 residues. After removal of 0 bases from V and 1 base from J, the junction contained 10 bases not matched to a gene. CDR3: CASSLEGFRRGGTDTQYF. The sequenced part of the CDR3 DNA is TGCGCCAGCAGCTTGGAGGGGTTTCGGCGGGGGGGCACAGATACG.

Points on this clone: The read finishes 3 residues shy of the CDR3 end, and the germline J gene is used to complete it. V usage is TRBV30 and J usage is TRBJ2-5; D gene uncertain. Germline CDR1 is GTSNPN and CDR2 is SVGIG (reference sequence). The CDR3 extends over 15 amino acids. V dropped 2 bases and J dropped 4 bases, with 17 bases sitting between them. Partial CDR3 DNA: TGTGCCTGGAGTTTCGACAACCCCAATGGAGAGACC. This encodes CAWSFDNPNGET. The whole CDR3 is CAWSFDNPNGETQYF.